This record covers a single TCR beta chain. This sample stems from a study of long-term antiretroviral therapy in people with HIV. Researchers report immunoSEQ v3.0 was run at survey level. TCRdb's table, derived via immunoSEQ multiplex PCR, lists solely in-frame clones and lacks some. The sample has tens of thousands of clones, 80% to 90% seen once. Germline loops: CDR1 SGHTA, CDR2 FQGNSA. Trimming took 0 bases from V and 7 from J, leaving 10 bases between them. There are 14 residues in the CDR3. The sample here was unsorted PBMCs, taken 0.8 years before starting antiretroviral therapy. The chain is built from TRBV7-2 and TRBJ2-1, with D perhaps being TRBD1 or TRBD2 (5 bases each). This TCR was recovered from a man aged 18 to 30 with HIV. The CDR3 DNA reads as TGTGCCAGCAGCTTAGCAGCCGGGGCAAATGAGCAGTTCTTC. This translates into CASSLAAGANEQFF.